The rows below give T cell receptor beta chains drawn from one sample of a study of blood T cell repertoires in COVID-19. Sequencing was performed with immunoSEQ multiplex PCR; in TCRdb, only in-frame clones are kept and a portion is missing. This table holds about 480,000 clones, 89% found once. What was sequenced was peripheral blood. The receptors here all came from a man aged 18 to 29 with COVID-19, enrolled during active disease. Both conserved end residues are part of each CDR3. The D gene is left open where the match is weak. Clone size appears in some rows only: once, few, many, or a class for an expanded clone.

size: many
J: TRBJ2-6
V: TRBV15
D: NA
DNA: TGTGCCACCAGCAGAGAACAGGGCAGTGGGGCCAACGTCCTGACTTTC
CDR3: CATSREQGSGANVLTF

size: few
J: TRBJ2-7
V: TRBV30
D: TRBD1
DNA: TGTGCCTGGAGCGCTGGACAGGTTAGCTACGAGCAGTACTTC
CDR3: CAWSAGQVSYEQYF

size: NA
J: TRBJ2-5
V: TRBV5-1
D: TRBD2
DNA: TGCGCCAGCAGCTCCGGGACTAGCGGGGGAGGGACCCAGTACTTC
CDR3: CASSSGTSGGGTQYF

size: NA
J: TRBJ2-1
V: TRBV2
D: TRBD2
DNA: TGTGCCAGCAGTGAAGCTAGCGGGGGACCAAGCTCCTACAATGAGCAGTTCTTC
CDR3: CASSEASGGPSSYNEQFF

size: NA
J: TRBJ2-1
V: TRBV13
D: NA
DNA: TGTGCCAGCAGCTTCGACAGCTACAATGAGCAGTTCTTC
CDR3: CASSFDSYNEQFF

size: NA
J: TRBJ1-1
V: TRBV19
D: TRBD1
DNA: TGTGCCAACTCGACAGGGGGGATCGCTGAAGCTTTCTTT
CDR3: CANSTGGIAEAFF

size: NA
J: TRBJ2-1
V: TRBV9
D: TRBD2
DNA: TGTGCCAGCAGCGTAGGTGGTACCCCGGGGGGGTCCAATGAGCAGTTCTTC
CDR3: CASSVGGTPGGSNEQFF

size: NA
J: TRBJ2-1
V: TRBV18
D: TRBD2
DNA: TGTGCCAGCTCACCGAGGGCCAGTGGGACTAGCTCCTACAATGAGCAGTTCTTC
CDR3: CASSPRASGTSSYNEQFF

size: once
J: TRBJ2-3
V: TRBV27
D: NA
DNA: TGTGCCAGCAGTTTATCCCAGGGATTGATCACAGATACGCAGTATTTT
CDR3: CASSLSQGLITDTQYF

size: NA
J: TRBJ1-1
V: TRBV6-5
D: NA
DNA: TGTGCCAGCAGTCAGGGGTCGGTCGGAGCTTTCTTT
CDR3: CASSQGSVGAFF

size: NA
J: TRBJ1-3
V: TRBV27
D: NA
DNA: TGTGCCAGCAGTTCCCCCCACTCTGGAAACACCATATATTTT
CDR3: CASSSPHSGNTIYF

size: NA
J: TRBJ2-7
V: TRBV4-1
D: TRBD2
DNA: TGCGCCCCCAGCCCACTCCGGACTAGCGGTTCCTACGAGCAGTACTTC
CDR3: CAPSPLRTSGSYEQYF

size: NA
J: TRBJ1-1
V: TRBV19
D: NA
DNA: TGTGCCAGTAGTATAGGGCAAACGAACACTGAAGCTTTCTTT
CDR3: CASSIGQTNTEAFF

size: NA
J: TRBJ2-2
V: TRBV5-1
D: TRBD1
DNA: TGCGCCAGCAGCTTGGACGTGGGACAGGGGCGGACCGGGGAGCTGTTTTTT
CDR3: CASSLDVGQGRTGELFF

size: NA
J: TRBJ2-1
V: TRBV5-1
D: TRBD2
DNA: TGCGCCAGCAGCCCGACCGGGGGAGCGGGAGGGCAGAATGAGCAGTTCTTC
CDR3: CASSPTGGAGGQNEQFF

size: NA
J: TRBJ2-2
V: TRBV2
D: NA
DNA: TGTGCCAGCAGTGAGAGGGTAGGAACCGGGGAGCTGTTTTTT
CDR3: CASSERVGTGELFF

size: few
J: TRBJ1-2
V: TRBV19
D: TRBD1
DNA: TGTGCCAGTAGTAGGACAGGGGACTATGGCTACACCTTC
CDR3: CASSRTGDYGYTF

size: NA
J: TRBJ2-1
V: TRBV5-4
D: TRBD2
DNA: TGTGCCAGCAGCTCGGGACTAGAGGATGAGCAGTTCTTC
CDR3: CASSSGLEDEQFF

size: NA
J: TRBJ2-7
V: TRBV12-2
D: NA
DNA: TGTGCAAGTCGCTTAGGGAGCTGGGACAGGGGACTCTCTCGGAACGAGCAGTACTTC
CDR3: CASRLGSWDRGLSRNEQYF

size: NA
J: TRBJ1-5
V: TRBV12-3/TRBV12-4
D: NA
DNA: TGTGCCAGCAGTTTAGCGCGACAGCCCCAGCATTTT
CDR3: CASSLARQPQHF

size: NA
J: TRBJ1-5
V: TRBV30
D: NA
DNA: TGTGCCTGGAGCGTAACGGGGAATCAGCCCCAGCATTTT
CDR3: CAWSVTGNQPQHF

size: NA
J: TRBJ1-1
V: TRBV23-1
D: NA
DNA: TGCGCCGGCCGGATCGGGGGACTAATGAACACTGAAGCTTTCTTT
CDR3: CAGRIGGLMNTEAFF

size: few
J: TRBJ2-1
V: TRBV14
D: TRBD1
DNA: TGTGCCAGCAGCCCGGGGCTGGGACAGGGGTACTACAATGAGCAGTTCTTC
CDR3: CASSPGLGQGYYNEQFF

size: NA
J: TRBJ2-7
V: TRBV5-1
D: TRBD1
DNA: TGCGCCAGCAGCTCGGGACAGGGGCGCGAGCAGTACTTC
CDR3: CASSSGQGREQYF

size: NA
J: TRBJ1-5
V: TRBV10-2
D: NA
DNA: TGCGCCAGCAGTGATAGGGGGAGGGGCAATCAGCCCCAGCATTTT
CDR3: CASSDRGRGNQPQHF

size: NA
J: TRBJ2-3
V: TRBV7-9
D: NA
DNA: TGTGCCAGCAGCTTATCAGAGGGCAGTACGCAGTATTTT
CDR3: CASSLSEGSTQYF

size: once
J: TRBJ2-2
V: TRBV11-2
D: NA
DNA: TGTGCCAGCAGCGTAGAGCAGGGTTCAACCGGGGAGCTGTTTTTT
CDR3: CASSVEQGSTGELFF

size: NA
J: TRBJ1-1
V: TRBV19
D: NA
DNA: TGTGCCAGTAGTATACAGGGTTACCTGGATTCTGAAGCTTTCTTT
CDR3: CASSIQGYLDSEAFF

size: NA
J: TRBJ2-1
V: TRBV7-9
D: NA
DNA: TGTGCCAGCAGCTTACCCGTGTACAATGAGCAGTTCTTC
CDR3: CASSLPVYNEQFF

size: NA
J: TRBJ1-1
V: TRBV5-8
D: NA
DNA: TGTGCCAGCAGCTTGTCTTATTCGGTAGTGAACACTGAAGCTTTCTTT
CDR3: CASSLSYSVVNTEAFF

size: NA
J: TRBJ2-7
V: TRBV7-7
D: TRBD2
DNA: TGTGCTAGCAGCTTAGGGGACTATAAGTTGTCCTACGAGCAGTACTTC
CDR3: CASSLGDYKLSYEQYF

size: NA
J: TRBJ2-3
V: TRBV2
D: TRBD2
DNA: TGTGCCAGCAGTGCGGCTAGCGGGGCCCAGGGTACGCAGTATTTT
CDR3: CASSAASGAQGTQYF

size: NA
J: TRBJ2-7
V: TRBV5-4
D: NA
DNA: TGTGCCAGCAGTCCGGGGAGCCCCTACGAGCAGTACTTC
CDR3: CASSPGSPYEQYF

size: NA
J: TRBJ2-7
V: TRBV5-1
D: NA
DNA: TGCGCCAGCAGCCCCTCGGGAGCAACCGAGCAGTACTTC
CDR3: CASSPSGATEQYF

size: NA
J: TRBJ2-7
V: TRBV28
D: TRBD1
DNA: TGTGCCAGCAGTCAAACCTCCCCCGGGACAGGGTTGTTTCTCGAGCAGTACTTC
CDR3: CASSQTSPGTGLFLEQYF

size: NA
J: TRBJ2-2
V: TRBV19
D: NA
DNA: TGTGCCAGTAGTATCCCTGGAGGGCTGAACACCGGGGAGCTGTTTTTT
CDR3: CASSIPGGLNTGELFF

size: NA
J: TRBJ2-3
V: TRBV5-1
D: NA
DNA: TGCGCCAGCAGCTTGGGAGAAGATACGCAGTATTTT
CDR3: CASSLGEDTQYF

size: NA
J: TRBJ1-3
V: TRBV19
D: NA
DNA: TGTGCCAGTAGTATCCGACAGGCTGGAAACACCATATATTTT
CDR3: CASSIRQAGNTIYF

size: NA
J: TRBJ2-7
V: TRBV5-1
D: NA
DNA: TGCGCCAGCAGCTTGGTCGGGGGACCCTACGAGCAGTACTTC
CDR3: CASSLVGGPYEQYF

size: NA
J: TRBJ2-1
V: TRBV7-3
D: TRBD2
DNA: TGTGCCAGCAGCCCGGTAGCGGGAGCAGGGGATGAGCAGTTCTTC
CDR3: CASSPVAGAGDEQFF

size: NA
J: TRBJ1-1
V: TRBV11-3
D: NA
DNA: TGTGCCAGCAGCTTAGGACAGAAAGCTTTCTTT
CDR3: CASSLGQKAFF

size: NA
J: TRBJ2-3
V: TRBV7-2
D: NA
DNA: TGTGCCAGCAGCTTAGGTTACTACACAGATACGCAGTATTTT
CDR3: CASSLGYYTDTQYF

size: NA
J: TRBJ1-1
V: TRBV14
D: TRBD1
DNA: TGTGCCAGCAGCCAAGCCCTCCTTAGGACAGGGATGAACACTGAAGCTTTCTTT
CDR3: CASSQALLRTGMNTEAFF

size: NA
J: TRBJ1-6
V: TRBV3-1/TRBV3-2
D: NA
DNA: TGTGCCAGCAGCCAAGAGGAGTCACCCCTCCACTTT
CDR3: CASSQEESPLHF

size: NA
J: TRBJ2-1
V: TRBV14
D: TRBD2
DNA: TGTGCCAGCAGCTCCCGCCCAGGACTAGCGGGAGGACACTCCTACAATGAGCAGTTCTTC
CDR3: CASSSRPGLAGGHSYNEQFF

size: NA
J: TRBJ1-1
V: TRBV3-1/TRBV3-2
D: NA
DNA: TGTGCCAGCAGCCAGACCGGCGGGGAAGCTTTCTTT
CDR3: CASSQTGGEAFF

size: NA
J: TRBJ2-5
V: TRBV10-1
D: NA
DNA: TGCGCCAGCAGTGAGGACTTTCAAGAGACCCAGTACTTC
CDR3: CASSEDFQETQYF

size: NA
J: TRBJ2-7
V: TRBV6-6
D: NA
DNA: TGTGCCAGCAGGACAGGGGAGGGCGAGCAGTACTTC
CDR3: CASRTGEGEQYF

size: NA
J: TRBJ1-2
V: TRBV27
D: TRBD1
DNA: TGTGCCAGCAGTTTTGGATCCGGGACAGGGACCTATGGCTACACCTTC
CDR3: CASSFGSGTGTYGYTF

size: NA
J: TRBJ1-1
V: TRBV7-2
D: TRBD1
DNA: TGTGCCAGCAGCTGGGACAGGGCCACTGAAGCTTTCTTT
CDR3: CASSWDRATEAFF

size: few
J: TRBJ1-6
V: TRBV5-1
D: NA
DNA: TGCGCCAGCAGCCTGGGGAGGCCGTCTAATTCACCCCTCCACTTT
CDR3: CASSLGRPSNSPLHF